The 7 T cell receptor beta chains listed next were all sequenced from one sample in a study of technical replicates of blood from a handful of donors listed by TCRdb under 2017. The library relied on the immunoSEQ multiplex PCR assay. This immuneACCESS table, as held by TCRdb, lists in-frame sequences with V and J called but not all clones. Of the missing ones, under half trace to an unresolved V gene in checked studies; the others have no known cause. The table for this sample lists tens of thousands of clones; 92% of them were counted only once. Approximately 0.34% of the sample belongs to the ten largest clones. The sample consisted of T cells isolated from PBMCs. Receptors were obtained from a human donor in good health.

V gene TRBV4-3 combines with J gene TRBJ2-2, with TRBD1 as a possible D gene (5 bases). V dropped 1 base and J dropped 4 bases, with 13 bases sitting between them. Germline V gene lookup returns CDR1 LGHNA and CDR2 YSLEER. This CDR3 spans 16 amino acids. The CDR3 loop reads CASSQGTRVLTGELFF. The CDR3 DNA is TGCGCCAGCAGCCAAGGGACCAGGGTCCTCACCGGGGAGCTGTTTTTT.

This chain links TRBV5-1 with TRBJ2-5; tentative D call: TRBD1 (6 bases). The CDR3 is made up of 14 amino acids. Germline CDR1 and CDR2: SGHRS and YFSETQ. V lost 4 bases, J lost 4 bases, and 14 bases lay in between. The CDR3 spells CASSTGTHAETQYF. The CDR3 DNA sequence: TGCGCCAGCAGCACAGGGACCCACGCAGAGACCCAGTACTTC.

The rearrangement joins TRBV20-1 to TRBJ2-7; tentatively, D is TRBD2 (6 bases). V lost 6 bases, J lost 2 bases, and 8 bases lay in between. The CDR3 is 11 amino acids. CDR1 and CDR2 from the germline V gene are DFQATT and SNEGSKA (reference sequence). DNA of the CDR3: TGCAGTGCGTGGGGGGCCTACGAGCAGTACTTC. Translation gives CSAWGAYEQYF.

This chain uses TRBV6-5 with TRBJ2-1; TRBD1 matches at 7 bases. The CDR3 has 16 residues. Germline V gene sequence: CDR1 MNHEY, CDR2 SVGAGI. The V segment lost 4 bases and the J segment 1 base; nucleotides outside the gene matches: 7. The CDR3 here is CASSLSTGPSYNEQFF. Written as DNA, the CDR3 is TGTGCCAGCAGTTTATCGACAGGGCCTTCCTACAATGAGCAGTTCTTC.

V is TRBV11-2 and J is TRBJ1-1; 7 nucleotides align to TRBD1. Trimming at V came to 5 bases and at J to 10 bases, leaving 7 bases not matched to a gene. From germline, CDR1 is SGHAT and CDR2 FQNNGV. This CDR3 is built from 12 residues. CDR3 in DNA: TGTGCCAGCAGCCTGGACAGGCGTGTAGCTTTCTTT. This gives the protein CASSLDRRVAFF.

The chain uses TRBV9 and TRBJ1-1; no clear D. Germline assignment: CDR1 SGDLS and CDR2 YYNGEE. The CDR3 consists of 13 residues. V lost 0 bases, J lost 1 base, and 4 bases lay in between. CDR3 nucleotides: TGTGCCAGCAGCGTAGCAGGGAACACTGAAGCTTTCTTT. It specifies CASSVAGNTEAFF.

V and J are TRBV28 and TRBJ2-1; the match to TRBD2 covers 10 bases. Germline CDR1 is MDHEN and CDR2 is SYDVKM. The CDR3 contains 15 residues. With 6 bases clipped from V and 8 bases from J, the junction kept 10 bases outside the gene matches. The CDR3 DNA reads TGTGCCAGCAGCTTCCTCGTAGCGGGAGGACATGAGCAGTTCTTC. Its protein is CASSFLVAGGHEQFF.